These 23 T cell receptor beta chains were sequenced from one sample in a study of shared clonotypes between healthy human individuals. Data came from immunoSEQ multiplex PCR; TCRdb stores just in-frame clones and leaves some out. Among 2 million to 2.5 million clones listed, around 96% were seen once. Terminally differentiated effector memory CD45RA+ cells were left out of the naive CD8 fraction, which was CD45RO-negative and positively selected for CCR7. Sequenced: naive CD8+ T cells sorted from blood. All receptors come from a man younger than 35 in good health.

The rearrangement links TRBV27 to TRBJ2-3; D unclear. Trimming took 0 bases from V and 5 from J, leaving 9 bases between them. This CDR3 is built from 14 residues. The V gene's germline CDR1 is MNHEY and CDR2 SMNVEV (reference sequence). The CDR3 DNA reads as TGTGCCAGCAGTTTATCAGGCTATCAAGATACGCAGTATTTT. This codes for CASSLSGYQDTQYF.

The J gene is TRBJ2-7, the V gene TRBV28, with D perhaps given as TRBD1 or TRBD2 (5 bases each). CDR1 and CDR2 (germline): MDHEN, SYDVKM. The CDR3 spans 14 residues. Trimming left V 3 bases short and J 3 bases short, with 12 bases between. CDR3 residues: CASSLGELSYEQYF. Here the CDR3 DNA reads TGTGCCAGCAGTTTGGGGGAATTAAGCTACGAGCAGTACTTC.

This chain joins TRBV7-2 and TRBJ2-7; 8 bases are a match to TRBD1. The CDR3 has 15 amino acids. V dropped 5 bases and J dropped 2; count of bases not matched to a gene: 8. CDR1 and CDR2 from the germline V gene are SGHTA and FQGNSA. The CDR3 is CASSTSQDRAYEQYF. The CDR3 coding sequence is TGTGCCAGCAGCACAAGCCAGGACAGGGCCTACGAGCAGTACTTC.

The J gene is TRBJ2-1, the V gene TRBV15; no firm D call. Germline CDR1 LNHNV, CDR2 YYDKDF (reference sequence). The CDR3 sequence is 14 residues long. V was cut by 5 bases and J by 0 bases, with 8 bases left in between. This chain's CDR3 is CATSRSISYNEQFF. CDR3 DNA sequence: TGTGCCACCAGCCGGTCCATCTCCTACAATGAGCAGTTCTTC. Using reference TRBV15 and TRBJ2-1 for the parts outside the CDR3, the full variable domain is DAMVIQNPRYQVTQFGKPVTLSCSQTLNHNVMYWYQQKSSQAPKLLFHYYDKDFNNEADTPDNFQSRRPNTSFCFLDIRSPGLGDTAMYLCATSRSISYNEQFFGPGTRLTVL.

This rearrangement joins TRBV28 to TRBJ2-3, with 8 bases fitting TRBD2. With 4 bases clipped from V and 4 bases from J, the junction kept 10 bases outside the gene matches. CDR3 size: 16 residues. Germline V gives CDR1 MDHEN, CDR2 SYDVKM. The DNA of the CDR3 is TGTGCCAGCAGTTGGTACAAGCGGGAGTTCCCAGATACGCAGTATTTT. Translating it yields CASSWYKREFPDTQYF. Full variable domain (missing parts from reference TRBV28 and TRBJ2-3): DVKVTQSSRYLVKRTGEKVFLECVQDMDHENMFWYRQDPGLGLRLIYFSYDVKMKEKGDIPEGYSVSREKKERFSLILESASTNQTSMYLCASSWYKREFPDTQYFGPGTRLTVL.

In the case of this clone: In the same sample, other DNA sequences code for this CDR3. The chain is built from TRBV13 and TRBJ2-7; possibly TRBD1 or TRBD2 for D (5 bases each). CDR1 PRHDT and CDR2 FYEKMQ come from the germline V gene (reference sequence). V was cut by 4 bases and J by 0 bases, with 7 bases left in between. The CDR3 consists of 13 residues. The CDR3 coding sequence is TGTGCCAGCAGCTCGGGACGCTCCTACGAGCAGTACTTC. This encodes CASSSGRSYEQYF.

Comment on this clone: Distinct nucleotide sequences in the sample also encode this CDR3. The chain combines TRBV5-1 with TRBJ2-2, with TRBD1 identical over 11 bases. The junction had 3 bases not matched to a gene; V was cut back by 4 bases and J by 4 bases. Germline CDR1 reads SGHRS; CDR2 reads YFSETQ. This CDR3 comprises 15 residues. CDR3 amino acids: CASSPGTGGTGELFF. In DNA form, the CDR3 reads TGCGCCAGCAGCCCAGGGACAGGGGGCACCGGGGAGCTGTTTTTT.

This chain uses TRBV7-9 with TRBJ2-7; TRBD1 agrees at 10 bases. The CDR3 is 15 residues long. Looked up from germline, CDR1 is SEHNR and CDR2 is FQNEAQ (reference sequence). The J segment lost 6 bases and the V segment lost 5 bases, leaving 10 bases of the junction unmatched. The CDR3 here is CASSPAGTGVGEQYF. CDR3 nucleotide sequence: TGTGCCAGCAGCCCAGCCGGGACAGGGGTAGGCGAGCAGTACTTC.

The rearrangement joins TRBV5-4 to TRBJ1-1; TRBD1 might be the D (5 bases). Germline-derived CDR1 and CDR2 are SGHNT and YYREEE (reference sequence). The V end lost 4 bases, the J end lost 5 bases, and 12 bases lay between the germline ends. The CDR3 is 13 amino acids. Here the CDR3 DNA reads TGTGCCAGCAGCCCCGACAGTGTGACTGAAGCTTTCTTT. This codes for CASSPDSVTEAFF.

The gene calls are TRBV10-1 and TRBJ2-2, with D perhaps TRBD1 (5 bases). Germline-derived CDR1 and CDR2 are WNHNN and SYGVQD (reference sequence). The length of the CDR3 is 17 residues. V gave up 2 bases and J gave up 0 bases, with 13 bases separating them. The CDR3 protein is CASSEGQGRANTGELFF. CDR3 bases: TGCGCCAGCAGTGAGGGGCAGGGCAGGGCGAACACCGGGGAGCTGTTTTTT.

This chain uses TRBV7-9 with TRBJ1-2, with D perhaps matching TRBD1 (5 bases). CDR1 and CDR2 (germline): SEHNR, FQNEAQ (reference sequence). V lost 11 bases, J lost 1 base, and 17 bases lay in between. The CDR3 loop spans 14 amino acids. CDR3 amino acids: CALNGDGNNYGYTF. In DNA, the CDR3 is TGTGCCCTTAATGGGGACGGGAATAACTATGGCTACACCTTC.

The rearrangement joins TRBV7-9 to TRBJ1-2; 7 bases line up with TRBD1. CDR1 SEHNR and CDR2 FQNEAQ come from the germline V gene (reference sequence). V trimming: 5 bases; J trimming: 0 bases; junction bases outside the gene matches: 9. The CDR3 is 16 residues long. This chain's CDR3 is CASSPPTGTSNYGYTF. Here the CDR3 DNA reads TGTGCCAGCAGCCCACCGACAGGGACCTCTAACTATGGCTACACCTTC.

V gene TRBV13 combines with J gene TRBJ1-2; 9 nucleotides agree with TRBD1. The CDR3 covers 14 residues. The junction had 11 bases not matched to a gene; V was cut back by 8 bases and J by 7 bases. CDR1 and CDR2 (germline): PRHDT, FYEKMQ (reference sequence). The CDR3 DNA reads TGTGCCAGCGGAACAGGGGGCGCTAGGTCTGGCTACACCTTC. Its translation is CASGTGGARSGYTF.

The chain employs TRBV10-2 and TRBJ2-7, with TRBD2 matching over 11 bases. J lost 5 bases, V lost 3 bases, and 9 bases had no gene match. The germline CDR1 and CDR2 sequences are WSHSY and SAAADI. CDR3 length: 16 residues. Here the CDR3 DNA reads TGCGCCAGCAGTGACCCCATAGCGGGAGGGCCACACGAGCAGTACTTC. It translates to CASSDPIAGGPHEQYF.

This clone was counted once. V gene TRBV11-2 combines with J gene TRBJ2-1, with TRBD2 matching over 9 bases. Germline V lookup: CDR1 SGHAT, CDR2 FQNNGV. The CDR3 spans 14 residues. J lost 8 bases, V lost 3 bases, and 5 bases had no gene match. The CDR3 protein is CASSLALAGDEQFF. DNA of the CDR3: TGTGCCAGCAGCTTGGCTTTAGCGGGGGATGAGCAGTTCTTC.

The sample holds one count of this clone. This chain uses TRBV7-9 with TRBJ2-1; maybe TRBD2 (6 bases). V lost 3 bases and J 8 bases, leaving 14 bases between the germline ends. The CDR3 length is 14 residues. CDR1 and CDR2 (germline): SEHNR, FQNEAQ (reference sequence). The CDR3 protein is CASSFHSGDDEQFF. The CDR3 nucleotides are TGTGCCAGCAGCTTTCATTCGGGGGATGATGAGCAGTTCTTC. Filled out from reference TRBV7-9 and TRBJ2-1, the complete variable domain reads DTGVSQNPRHKITKRGQNVTFRCDPISEHNRLYWYRQTLGQGPEFLTYFQNEAQLEKSRLLSDRFSAERPKGSFSTLEIQRTEQGDSAMYLCASSFHSGDDEQFFGPGTRLTVL.

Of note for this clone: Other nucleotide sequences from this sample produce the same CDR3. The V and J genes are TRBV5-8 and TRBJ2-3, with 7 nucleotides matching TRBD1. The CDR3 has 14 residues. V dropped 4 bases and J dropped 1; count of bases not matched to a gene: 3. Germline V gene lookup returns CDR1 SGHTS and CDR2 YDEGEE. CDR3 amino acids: CASSPGQGTDTQYF. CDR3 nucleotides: TGTGCCAGCAGCCCTGGACAGGGCACAGATACGCAGTATTTT.

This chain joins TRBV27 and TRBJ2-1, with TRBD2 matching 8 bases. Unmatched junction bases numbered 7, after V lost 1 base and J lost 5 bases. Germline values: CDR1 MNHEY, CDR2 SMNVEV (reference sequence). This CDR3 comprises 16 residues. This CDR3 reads CASSLLGGRLDNEQFF. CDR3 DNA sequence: TGTGCCAGCAGTTTATTAGGCGGGAGGTTGGACAATGAGCAGTTCTTC.

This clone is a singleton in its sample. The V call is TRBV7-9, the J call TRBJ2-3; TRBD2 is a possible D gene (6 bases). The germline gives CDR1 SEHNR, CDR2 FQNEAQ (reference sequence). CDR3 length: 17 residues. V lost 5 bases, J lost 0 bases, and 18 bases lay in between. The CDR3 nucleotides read TGTGCCAGCAGCCCCCACCTAGTAGCGGCTAGCACAGATACGCAGTATTTT. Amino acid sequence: CASSPHLVAASTDTQYF.

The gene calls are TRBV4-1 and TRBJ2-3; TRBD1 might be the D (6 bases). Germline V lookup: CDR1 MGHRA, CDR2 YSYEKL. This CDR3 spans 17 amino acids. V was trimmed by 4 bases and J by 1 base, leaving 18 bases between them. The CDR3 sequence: CASSLQAQGMGTDTQYF. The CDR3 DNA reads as TGCGCCAGCAGCCTCCAAGCACAGGGAATGGGCACAGATACGCAGTATTTT.

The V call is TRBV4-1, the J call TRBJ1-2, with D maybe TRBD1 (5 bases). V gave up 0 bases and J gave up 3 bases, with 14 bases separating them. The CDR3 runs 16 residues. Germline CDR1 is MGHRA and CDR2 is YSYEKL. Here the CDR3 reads CASSQDRGDKYYGYTF. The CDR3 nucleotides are TGCGCCAGCAGCCAAGATCGAGGGGATAAATACTATGGCTACACCTTC.

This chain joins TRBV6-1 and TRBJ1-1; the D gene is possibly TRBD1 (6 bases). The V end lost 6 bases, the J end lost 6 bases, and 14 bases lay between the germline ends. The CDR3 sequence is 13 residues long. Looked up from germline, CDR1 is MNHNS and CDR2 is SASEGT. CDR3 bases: TGTGCCAGCAGGTTAACAGGGACCGCTGAAGCTTTCTTT. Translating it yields CASRLTGTAEAFF.

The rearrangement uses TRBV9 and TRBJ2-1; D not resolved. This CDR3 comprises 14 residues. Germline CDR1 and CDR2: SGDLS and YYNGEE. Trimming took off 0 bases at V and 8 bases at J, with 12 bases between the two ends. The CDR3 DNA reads TGTGCCAGCAGCGTAGCCCCCTCGGCAGATGAGCAGTTCTTC. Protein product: CASSVAPSADEQFF. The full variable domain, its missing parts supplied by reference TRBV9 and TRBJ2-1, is DSGVTQTPKHLITATGQRVTLRCSPRSGDLSVYWYQQSLDQGLQFLIQYYNGEERAKGNILERFSAQQFPDLHSELNLSSLELGDSALYFCASSVAPSADEQFFGPGTRLTVL.